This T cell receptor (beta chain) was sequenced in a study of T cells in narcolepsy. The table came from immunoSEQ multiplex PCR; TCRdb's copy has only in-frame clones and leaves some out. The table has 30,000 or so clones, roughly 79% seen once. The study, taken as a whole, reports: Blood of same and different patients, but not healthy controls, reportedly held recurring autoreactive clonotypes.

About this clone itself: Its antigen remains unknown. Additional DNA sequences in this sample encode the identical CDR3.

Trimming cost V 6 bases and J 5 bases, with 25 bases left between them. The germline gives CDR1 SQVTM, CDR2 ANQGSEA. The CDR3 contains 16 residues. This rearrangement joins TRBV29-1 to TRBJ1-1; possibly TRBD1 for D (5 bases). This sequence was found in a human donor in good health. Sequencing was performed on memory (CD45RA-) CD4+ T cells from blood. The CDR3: CSVGSGAKRGGTEAFF. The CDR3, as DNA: TGCAGCGTCGGGAGTGGGGCTAAGCGGGGGGGGACTGAAGCTTTCTTT.